One sample yielded the 20 T cell receptor beta chains listed below, sequenced in a study of shared clonotypes between healthy human individuals. Sequencing was performed with immunoSEQ multiplex PCR; in TCRdb, only in-frame clones are kept and a portion is missing. The table records some 200,000 clones, approximately 92% of them present only once. The sample taken for sequencing was naive CD4+ T cells sorted from blood. Described subset: CD45RA+ positively selected. All receptors come from a woman in her 30s in good health.

V and J are TRBV11-2 and TRBJ2-5; 7 bases are a match to TRBD1. Judging by the DNA end, TRBJ2-7 fits better; the J call may be wrong. CDR1 and CDR2 from the germline V gene are SGHAT and FQNNGV. CDR3 length: 16 residues. CDR3 sequence (DNA): TGTGCCAGCAGCTTAGGCAGCGCAGGGGGAGTCTTCGAGCAGTACTTC. This codes for CASSLGSAGGVFEQYF.

The chain recombines TRBV28 with TRBJ2-7; perhaps TRBD1 as D (6 bases). The germline gives CDR1 MDHEN, CDR2 SYDVKM. CDR3 length: 15 amino acids. Trimming took 5 bases from V and 4 from J, leaving 18 bases between them. The CDR3 nucleotides read TGTGCCAGCAGTCCTCCGACAGGATCCCATTACGAGCAGTACTTC. As protein: CASSPPTGSHYEQYF. The full variable domain, rest sourced from reference TRBV28 and TRBJ2-7, is DVKVTQSSRYLVKRTGEKVFLECVQDMDHENMFWYRQDPGLGLRLIYFSYDVKMKEKGDIPEGYSVSREKKERFSLILESASTNQTSMYLCASSPPTGSHYEQYFGPGTRLTVT.

This chain joins TRBV5-8 and TRBJ2-5; 10 positions agree with TRBD1. The CDR3 has 14 amino acids. V was pared by 4 bases and J by 4 bases, with 4 bases of the junction left unmatched. Germline lookup yields CDR1 SGHTS and CDR2 YDEGEE. The CDR3 DNA follows: TGTGCCAGCAGCCCCCGGACAGGGGGAGAGACCCAGTACTTC. Translated, it gives CASSPRTGGETQYF.

The chain couples TRBV6-1 to TRBJ1-1; TRBD1 matches at 10 bases. Losses at the gene ends were 3 bases for V and 0 bases for J; bases not matched to a gene: 10. Germline V gives CDR1 MNHNS, CDR2 SASEGT. The CDR3 extends over 18 amino acids. CDR3 loop: CASSELTGGGSMNTEAFF. The CDR3 DNA reads as TGTGCCAGCAGTGAGCTGACAGGGGGCGGCTCCATGAACACTGAAGCTTTCTTT.

The chain is built from TRBV19 and TRBJ2-2, with a tentative D call TRBD2 (6 bases). V was clipped by 3 bases and J by 5 bases, with 13 bases between them. CDR3 length equals 15 residues. CDR1 LNHDA and CDR2 SQIVND come from the germline V gene (reference sequence). This CDR3 is CASSIGGVLTGELFF. The CDR3 bases are TGTGCCAGTAGTATCGGCGGGGTTTTGACCGGGGAGCTGTTTTTT.

CDR3 sequence: CASSYSFSIASPLHF. Here the CDR3 DNA reads TGTGCCAGCAGTTACTCGTTTAGTATTGCTTCACCCCTCCACTTT. The chain uses TRBV6-5 and TRBJ1-6; unclear D gene. The germline V and J ends were trimmed by 0 bases and 9 bases, with 12 bases remaining between them. The CDR3 totals 15 residues. Germline CDR1 reads MNHEY; CDR2 reads SVGAGI.

This clone came up once. V is TRBV5-1 and J is TRBJ1-1, with TRBD1 as a possible D gene (6 bases). Germline V gives CDR1 SGHRS, CDR2 YFSETQ. The CDR3 has 14 amino acids. Trimming took 3 bases from V and 1 from J, leaving 10 bases between them. The CDR3 here is CASSSGTSNTEAFF. The CDR3 DNA reads TGCGCCAGCAGCTCCGGGACATCGAACACTGAAGCTTTCTTT.

This clone was detected a few times. The chain carries TRBV2 and TRBJ2-7, with unresolved D. V was trimmed by 8 bases and J by 5 bases, leaving 16 bases between them. Looked up from germline, CDR1 is SNHLY and CDR2 is FYNNEI. This CDR3 is 13 amino acids long. The DNA for the CDR3 is TGTGCCAGCGAGTCCCCACCAAAGAACGAGCAGTACTTC. It encodes CASESPPKNEQYF.

The chain is built from TRBV5-1 and TRBJ2-7; 9 nucleotides match TRBD2. V shed 6 bases and J 4 bases; nucleotides not matched to a gene: 5. Germline values: CDR1 SGHRS, CDR2 YFSETQ. This CDR3 region has 13 residues. In DNA form, the CDR3 reads TGCGCCAGCAACCTAGCGGGATCGTACGAGCAGTACTTC. It is translated as CASNLAGSYEQYF.

The rearrangement uses TRBV7-9 and TRBJ2-7; 9 bases are a match to TRBD1. Germline V gives CDR1 SEHNR, CDR2 FQNEAQ (reference sequence). Unmatched junction bases numbered 6, after V lost 1 base and J lost 5 bases. The CDR3 extends over 15 amino acids. Here the CDR3 DNA reads TGTGCCAGCAGCTTAGTGGACAGGGGTGTCCACGAGCAGTACTTC. It translates to CASSLVDRGVHEQYF. The full variable domain, with the rest looked up from reference TRBV7-9 and TRBJ2-7, is DTGVSQNPRHKITKRGQNVTFRCDPISEHNRLYWYRQTLGQGPEFLTYFQNEAQLEKSRLLSDRFSAERPKGSFSTLEIQRTEQGDSAMYLCASSLVDRGVHEQYFGPGTRLTVT.

The chain uses TRBV7-2 and TRBJ2-7, with D possibly matching TRBD2 (5 bases). CDR1 and CDR2 (germline): SGHTA, FQGNSA. This CDR3 has 14 amino acids. Trimming cost V 1 base and J 3 bases, with 10 bases left between them. Here the CDR3 DNA reads TGTGCCAGCAGCTTAGGGCGGGTTAGCTACGAGCAGTACTTC. Its translation is CASSLGRVSYEQYF.

On this clone: The sample holds other DNA sequences that translate to the same CDR3. The V gene is TRBV20-1, the J gene TRBJ1-1; no definite D call. From germline, CDR1 is DFQATT and CDR2 SNEGSKA (reference sequence). V was clipped by 3 bases and J by 1 base, with 3 bases between them. There are 11 residues in the CDR3. In DNA, the CDR3 is TGCAGTGCTAGGAGGAACACTGAAGCTTTCTTT. Translating it yields CSARRNTEAFF.

The chain recombines TRBV5-1 with TRBJ1-4, with 7 bases lining up with TRBD1. CDR3 length: 14 amino acids. The V gene end was trimmed by 4 bases and the J gene end by 4 bases; junction bases not matched to a gene: 4. The germline gives CDR1 SGHRS, CDR2 YFSETQ. The CDR3 DNA is TGCGCCAGCAGCCTCCGACAGGGTAATGAAAAACTGTTTTTT. It translates to CASSLRQGNEKLFF.

This sequence joins TRBV27 and TRBJ2-4; no clear D. The V gene lost 4 bases and the J gene lost 0 bases, with 13 bases spanning the gap. CDR1 MNHEY and CDR2 SMNVEV come from the germline V gene (reference sequence). This CDR3 contains 16 residues. As DNA, the CDR3 is TGTGCCAGCAGTTCCTTATACAACTTAGCCAAAAACATTCAGTACTTC. This translates into CASSSLYNLAKNIQYF.

J is TRBJ2-2 and V is TRBV6-5; D is uncertain. The V and J ends lost 0 bases and 0 bases respectively, with 5 bases between them. This CDR3 has 15 amino acids. Germline V gene data show CDR1 as MNHEY and CDR2 as SVGAGI. CDR3 protein: CASSYSGPNTGELFF. The CDR3 region has the DNA TGTGCCAGCAGTTACTCCGGCCCGAACACCGGGGAGCTGTTTTTT.

A single count supports this clone. The J gene is TRBJ2-7, the V gene TRBV28; a possible D gene is TRBD1 (5 bases). Looked up from germline, CDR1 is MDHEN and CDR2 is SYDVKM. The CDR3 consists of 15 residues. V shed 4 bases and J shed 2 bases, with 15 bases lying between them. CDR3 loop: CASSSPQGTTYEQYF. The CDR3, as DNA: TGTGCCAGCAGTTCCCCTCAGGGCACTACCTACGAGCAGTACTTC.

This CDR3 is CASTGATGTGHEAFF. In DNA, the CDR3 is TGTGCCAGCACGGGGGCTACGGGGACAGGGCATGAAGCTTTCTTT. The V and J genes are TRBV27 and TRBJ1-1, with 9 bases identical to TRBD1. Germline CDR1 MNHEY, CDR2 SMNVEV (reference sequence). The length of the CDR3 is 15 residues. V was pared by 7 bases and J by 7 bases, with 13 bases of the junction left unmatched.

Concerning this clone: Within the sample, other DNA sequences also encode this same CDR3. The chain is built from TRBV28 and TRBJ2-5; D not resolved. The J call may be mistaken, given a closer DNA end match to TRBJ2-7. Germline lookup yields CDR1 MDHEN and CDR2 SYDVKM. CDR3 size: 13 residues. The CDR3 DNA reads as TGTGCCAGCTCCCCCGGCGGTTCCTACGAGCAGTACTTC. Its translation: CASSPGGSYEQYF.

This clone was seen a single time. This rearrangement joins TRBV28 to TRBJ1-1; D gene ambiguous. Trimming left V 2 bases short and J 5 bases short, with 15 bases between. Germline CDR1 reads MDHEN; CDR2 reads SYDVKM. The CDR3 extends over 15 amino acids. The CDR3: CASSLVHFNPTEAFF. The CDR3 nucleotides read TGTGCCAGCAGTTTAGTCCACTTTAACCCAACTGAAGCTTTCTTT.

V usage is TRBV9 and J usage is TRBJ2-7; TRBD1 might be the D (5 bases). Germline V lookup: CDR1 SGDLS, CDR2 YYNGEE. The CDR3 has 14 amino acids. V was shortened by 3 bases and J by 4 bases, with 14 bases between the two germline ends. CDR3 nucleotides: TGTGCCAGCAGCGAGGGGTTAGGGCCGTACGAGCAGTACTTC. Its translation is CASSEGLGPYEQYF.